This T cell receptor (beta chain) comes out of a study of STAT5B mutations in CD4+ large granular lymphocyte leukemia. Overall study context: CD8+ depletion followed by anti-CD4 microbead selection was applied to cryopreserved cells. Broader study findings: 8/27 top patient clones versus 2/35 control clones were TRBV06-family.

Under the authors' procedure: Clonotypes above 5% were considered putative leukemic clones, totaling approximately 60. Profiling relied on immunoSEQ multiplex PCR, and the TCRdb table lists in-frame clones only, not all of them. Clone size and V and J calls were adopted from that table, with D and trimming inferred from the DNA. The data hold 5,800 or so clones, with around 70% observed a single time. The CDR3 has 13 residues. V was trimmed by 4 bases and J by 5 bases, leaving 11 bases between them. Germline V gives CDR1 SGHTA, CDR2 FQGTGA. This clone was seen once. Antigen specificity is unknown. The TCR was taken from a woman in her sixties or seventies with CD4+ T-cell large granular lymphocyte leukemia. This rearrangement joins TRBV7-3 to TRBJ2-5; D remains ambiguous. Sequences were obtained from PBMCs. Here the CDR3 reads CASSSDAWETQYF. In DNA, the CDR3 is TGTGCCAGCAGCTCCGACGCATGGGAGACCCAGTACTTC.